This T cell receptor (beta chain) was profiled in a study of T cells in Graves' hyperthyroidism and ophthalmopathy. Concerning this clonotype: Its target is not known.

Using RNA transcripts as the source, TCR beta CDR3 regions were amplified. HTBI primers were used for first-round RT-PCR of the TCR CDR3. TCRdb reprocessed the multiplex PCR reads via MiXCR and lists one record per CDR3 protein. This sample has 470,000 or so distinct CDR3 sequences, with 20% found just once. Study-wide results and caveats: Onset of ophthalmopathy came a median approximately 6.9 months after the model predicted it.

The trim removed 0 bases at V and 2 bases at J, leaving 15 bases unmatched. CDR1 is MNHEY and CDR2 is SVGEGT in the germline V gene. The CDR3 loop spans 20 amino acids. The patients, who ranged from 18 to 65 in age, presented with newly diagnosed hyperthyroidism lasting under 2 months. Clinical symptoms, serum thyroxine, TRAb, thyroid ultrasound and orbital computed tomography informed diagnoses. The PBMCs were sourced from fresh peripheral blood (more than 8.5 ml). Sequenced: blood. The clonotype originates from a man between 18 and 35 years old with Graves' hyperthyroidism. This chain connects TRBV6-2 or TRBV6-3 to TRBJ1-5; 8 nucleotides match TRBD1. CDR3 protein: CASSYSNGTGGAIRNQPQHF. In DNA, the CDR3 is TGTGCCAGCAGTTACTCGAATGGGACAGGTGGGGCTATTCGCAATCAGCCCCAGCATTTT.